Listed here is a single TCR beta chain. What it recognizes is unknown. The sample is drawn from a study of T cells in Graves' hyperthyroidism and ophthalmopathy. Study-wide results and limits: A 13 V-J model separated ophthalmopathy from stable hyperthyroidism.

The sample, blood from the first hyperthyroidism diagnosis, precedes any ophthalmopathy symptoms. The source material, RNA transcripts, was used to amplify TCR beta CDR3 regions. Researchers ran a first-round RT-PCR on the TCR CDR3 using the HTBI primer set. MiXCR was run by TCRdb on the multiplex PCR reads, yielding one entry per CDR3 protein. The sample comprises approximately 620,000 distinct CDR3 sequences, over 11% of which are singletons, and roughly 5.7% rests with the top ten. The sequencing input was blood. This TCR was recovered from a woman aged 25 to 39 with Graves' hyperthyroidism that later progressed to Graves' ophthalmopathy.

Written as DNA, the CDR3 is TGTGCCAGTAGTACCTCCGGGACTCCAGCCTACGAGCAGTACTTC. It translates to CASSTSGTPAYEQYF. This chain joins TRBV19 and TRBJ2-7; perhaps TRBD2 as D (6 bases). Germline values: CDR1 LNHDA, CDR2 SQIVND (reference sequence). Trimming took 4 bases from V and 2 from J, leaving 15 bases between them. The CDR3 covers 15 residues. Combining the CDR3 with reference TRBV19 and TRBJ2-7 gives the whole variable domain DGGITQSPKYLFRKEGQNVTLSCEQNLNHDAMYWYRQDPGQGLRLIYYSQIVNDFQKGDIAEGYSVSREKKESFPLTVTSAQKNPTAFYLCASSTSGTPAYEQYFGPGTRLTVT.